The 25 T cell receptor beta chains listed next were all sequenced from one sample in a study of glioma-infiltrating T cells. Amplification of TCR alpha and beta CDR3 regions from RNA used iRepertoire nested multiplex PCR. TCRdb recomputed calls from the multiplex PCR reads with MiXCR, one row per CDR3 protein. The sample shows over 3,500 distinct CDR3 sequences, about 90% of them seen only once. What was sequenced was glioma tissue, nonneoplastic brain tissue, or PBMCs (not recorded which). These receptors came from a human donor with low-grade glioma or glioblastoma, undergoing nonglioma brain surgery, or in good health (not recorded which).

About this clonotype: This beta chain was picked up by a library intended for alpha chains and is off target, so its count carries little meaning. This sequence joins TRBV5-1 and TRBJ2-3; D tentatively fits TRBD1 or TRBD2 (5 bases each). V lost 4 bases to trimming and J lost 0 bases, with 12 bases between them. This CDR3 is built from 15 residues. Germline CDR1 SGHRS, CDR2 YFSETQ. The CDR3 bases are TGCGCCAGCAGCCAAGATTGGGGGAGCACAGATACGCAGTATTTT. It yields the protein CASSQDWGSTDTQYF.

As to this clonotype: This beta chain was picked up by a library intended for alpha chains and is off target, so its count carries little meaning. The CDR3, as DNA: TGTGCCAGCAGTAGGGGACAGACGGGCACAGATACGCAGTATTTT. This translates into CASSRGQTGTDTQYF. The genes are TRBV6-2 or TRBV6-3 and TRBJ2-3; the match to TRBD1 covers 7 bases. The V gene end was trimmed by 5 bases and the J gene end by 1 base; junction bases not matched to a gene: 6. The CDR3 loop spans 15 amino acids. Germline CDR1 and CDR2: MNHEY and SVGEGT.

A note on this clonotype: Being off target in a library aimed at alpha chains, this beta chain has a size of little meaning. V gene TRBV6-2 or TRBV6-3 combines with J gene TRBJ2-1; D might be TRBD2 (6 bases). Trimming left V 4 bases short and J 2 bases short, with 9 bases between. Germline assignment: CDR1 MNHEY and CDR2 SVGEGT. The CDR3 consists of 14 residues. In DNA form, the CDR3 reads TGTGCCAGCAGTTTACCGGGGGCCTACAATGAGCAGTTCTTC. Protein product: CASSLPGAYNEQFF.

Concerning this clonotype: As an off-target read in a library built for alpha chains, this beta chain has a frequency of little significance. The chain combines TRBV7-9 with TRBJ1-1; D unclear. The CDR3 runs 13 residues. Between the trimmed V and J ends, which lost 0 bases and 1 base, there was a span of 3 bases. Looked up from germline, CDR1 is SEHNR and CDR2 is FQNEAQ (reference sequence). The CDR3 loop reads CASSLAGNTEAFF. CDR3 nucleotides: TGTGCCAGCAGCTTAGCCGGGAACACTGAAGCTTTCTTT.

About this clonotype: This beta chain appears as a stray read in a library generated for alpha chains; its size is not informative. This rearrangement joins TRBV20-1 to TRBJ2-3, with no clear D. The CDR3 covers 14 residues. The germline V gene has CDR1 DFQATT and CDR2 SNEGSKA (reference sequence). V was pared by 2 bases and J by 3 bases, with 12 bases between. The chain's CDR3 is CSARIRLETDTQYF. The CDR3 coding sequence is TGCAGTGCTAGAATTAGACTGGAGACAGATACGCAGTATTTT.

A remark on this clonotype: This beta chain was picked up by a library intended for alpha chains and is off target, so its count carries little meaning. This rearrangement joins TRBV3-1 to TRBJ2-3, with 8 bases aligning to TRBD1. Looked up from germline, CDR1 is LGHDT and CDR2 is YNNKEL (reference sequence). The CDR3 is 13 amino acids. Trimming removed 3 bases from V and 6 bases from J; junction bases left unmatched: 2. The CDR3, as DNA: TGTGCCAGCAGCCAGGGGACAGGTGATACGCAGTATTTT. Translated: CASSQGTGDTQYF.

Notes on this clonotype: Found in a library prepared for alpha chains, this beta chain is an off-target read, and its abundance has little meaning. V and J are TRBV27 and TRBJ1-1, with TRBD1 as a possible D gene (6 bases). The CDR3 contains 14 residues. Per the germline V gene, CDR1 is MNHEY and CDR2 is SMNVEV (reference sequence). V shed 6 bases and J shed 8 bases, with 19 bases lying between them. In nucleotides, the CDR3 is TGTGCCAGCAGAGGGCTTACAGGGTCTCCCGAAGCTTTCTTT. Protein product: CASRGLTGSPEAFF.

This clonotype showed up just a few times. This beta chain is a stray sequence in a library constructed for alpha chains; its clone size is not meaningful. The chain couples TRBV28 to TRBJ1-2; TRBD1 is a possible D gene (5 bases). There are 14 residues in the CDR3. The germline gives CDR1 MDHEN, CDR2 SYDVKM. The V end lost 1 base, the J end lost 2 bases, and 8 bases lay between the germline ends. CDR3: CASSLFRDNYGYTF. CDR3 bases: TGTGCCAGCAGTTTATTCCGGGACAACTATGGCTACACCTTC.

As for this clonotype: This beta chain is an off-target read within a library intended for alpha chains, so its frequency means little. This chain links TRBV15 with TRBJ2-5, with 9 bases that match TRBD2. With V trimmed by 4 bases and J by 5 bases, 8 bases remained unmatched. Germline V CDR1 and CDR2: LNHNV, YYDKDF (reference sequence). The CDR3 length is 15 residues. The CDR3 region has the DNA TGTGCCACCAGCAAAGGAGGGACTAGCTGGGAGACCCAGTACTTC. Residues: CATSKGGTSWETQYF.

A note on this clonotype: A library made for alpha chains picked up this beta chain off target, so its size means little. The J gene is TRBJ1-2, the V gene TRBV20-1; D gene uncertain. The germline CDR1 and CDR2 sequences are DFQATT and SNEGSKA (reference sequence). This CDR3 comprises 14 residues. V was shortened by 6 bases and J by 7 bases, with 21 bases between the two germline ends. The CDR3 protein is CSALILGRSGGYTF. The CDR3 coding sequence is TGCAGTGCCCTAATTTTAGGGAGGTCGGGTGGCTACACCTTC.

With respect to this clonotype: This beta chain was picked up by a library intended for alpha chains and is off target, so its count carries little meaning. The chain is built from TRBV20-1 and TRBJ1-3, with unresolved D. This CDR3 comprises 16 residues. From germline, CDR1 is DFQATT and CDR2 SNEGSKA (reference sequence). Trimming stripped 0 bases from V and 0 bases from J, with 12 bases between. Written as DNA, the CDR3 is TGCAGTGCTAGAGATCTGCGTCTGAACTCTGGAAACACCATATATTTT. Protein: CSARDLRLNSGNTIYF.

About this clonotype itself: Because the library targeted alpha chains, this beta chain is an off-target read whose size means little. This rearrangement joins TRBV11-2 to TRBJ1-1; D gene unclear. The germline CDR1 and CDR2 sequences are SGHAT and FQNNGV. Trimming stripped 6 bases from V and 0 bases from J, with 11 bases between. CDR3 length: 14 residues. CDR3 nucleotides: TGTGCCAGCAGGCACAACTTTATGAACACTGAAGCTTTCTTT. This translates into CASRHNFMNTEAFF.

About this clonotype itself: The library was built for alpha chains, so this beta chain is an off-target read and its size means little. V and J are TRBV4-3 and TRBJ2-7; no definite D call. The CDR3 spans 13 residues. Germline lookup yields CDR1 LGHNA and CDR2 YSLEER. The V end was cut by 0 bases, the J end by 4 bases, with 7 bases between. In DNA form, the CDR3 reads TGCGCCAGCAGCCAAGACCCGAGGTACGAGCAGTACTTC. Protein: CASSQDPRYEQYF.

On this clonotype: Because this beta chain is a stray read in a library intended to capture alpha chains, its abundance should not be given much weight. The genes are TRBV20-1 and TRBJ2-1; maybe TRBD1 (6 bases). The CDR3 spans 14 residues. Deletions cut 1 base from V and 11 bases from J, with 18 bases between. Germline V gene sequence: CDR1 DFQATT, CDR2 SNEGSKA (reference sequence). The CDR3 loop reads CSARGQPKGVKQFF. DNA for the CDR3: TGCAGTGCTAGAGGCCAGCCGAAGGGGGTTAAGCAGTTCTTC.

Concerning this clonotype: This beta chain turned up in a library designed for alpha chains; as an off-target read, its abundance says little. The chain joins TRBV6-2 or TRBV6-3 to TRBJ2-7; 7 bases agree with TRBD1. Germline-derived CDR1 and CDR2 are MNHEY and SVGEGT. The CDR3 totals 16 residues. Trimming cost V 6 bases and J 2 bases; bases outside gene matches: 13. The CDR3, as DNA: TGTGCCAGCAGAAAAAGGGACAGAACAGGAGCCTACGAGCAGTACGTC. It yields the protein CASRKRDRTGAYEQYV.

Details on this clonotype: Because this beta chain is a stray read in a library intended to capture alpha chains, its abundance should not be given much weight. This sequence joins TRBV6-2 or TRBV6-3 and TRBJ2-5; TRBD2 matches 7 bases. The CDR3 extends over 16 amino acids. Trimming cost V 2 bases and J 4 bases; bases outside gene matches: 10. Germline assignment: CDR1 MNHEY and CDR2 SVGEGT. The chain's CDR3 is CASSYSQAGVRETQYF. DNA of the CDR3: TGTGCCAGCAGTTACAGTCAGGCGGGAGTACGAGAGACCCAGTACTTC.

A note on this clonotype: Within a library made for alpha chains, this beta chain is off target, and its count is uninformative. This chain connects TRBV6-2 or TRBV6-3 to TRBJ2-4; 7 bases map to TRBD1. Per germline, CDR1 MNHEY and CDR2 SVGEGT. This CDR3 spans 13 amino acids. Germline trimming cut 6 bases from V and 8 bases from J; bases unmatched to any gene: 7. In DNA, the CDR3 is TGTGCCAGCAGATACGACAGGGAGTACATTCAGTACTTC. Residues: CASRYDREYIQYF.

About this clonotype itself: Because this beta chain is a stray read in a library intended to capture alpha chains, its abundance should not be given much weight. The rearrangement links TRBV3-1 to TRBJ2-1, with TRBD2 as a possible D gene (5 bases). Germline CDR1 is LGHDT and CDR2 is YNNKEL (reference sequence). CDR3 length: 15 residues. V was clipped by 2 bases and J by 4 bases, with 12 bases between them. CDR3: CASSQSGLAYNEQFF. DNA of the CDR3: TGTGCCAGCAGCCAATCCGGACTCGCATACAATGAGCAGTTCTTC.

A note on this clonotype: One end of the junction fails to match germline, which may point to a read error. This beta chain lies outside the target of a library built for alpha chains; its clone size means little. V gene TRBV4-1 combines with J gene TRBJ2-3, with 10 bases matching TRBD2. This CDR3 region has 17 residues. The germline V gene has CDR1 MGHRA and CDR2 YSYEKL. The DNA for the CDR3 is TGCGCCAGCGGCCAAGATCTACTAGCGGGATACACAGATACGCAGTATTTT. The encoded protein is CASGQDLLAGYTDTQYF.

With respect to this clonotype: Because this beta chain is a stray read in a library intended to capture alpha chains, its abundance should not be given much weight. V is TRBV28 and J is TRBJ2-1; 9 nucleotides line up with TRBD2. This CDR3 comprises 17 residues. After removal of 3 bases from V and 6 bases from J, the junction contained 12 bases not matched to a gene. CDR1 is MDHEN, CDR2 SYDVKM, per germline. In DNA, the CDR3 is TGTGCCAGCAGTTTCGGGGGAGCGGGAGGCAGGAGCAATGAGCAGTTCTTC. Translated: CASSFGGAGGRSNEQFF.

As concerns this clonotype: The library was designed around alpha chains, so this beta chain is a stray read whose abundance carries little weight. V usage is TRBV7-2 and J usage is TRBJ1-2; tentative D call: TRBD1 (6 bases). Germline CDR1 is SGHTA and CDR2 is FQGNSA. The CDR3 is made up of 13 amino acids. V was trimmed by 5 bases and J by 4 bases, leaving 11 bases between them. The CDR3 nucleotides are TGTGCCAGCAGCCCATGGACAGCCTATGGCTACACCTTC. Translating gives CASSPWTAYGYTF.

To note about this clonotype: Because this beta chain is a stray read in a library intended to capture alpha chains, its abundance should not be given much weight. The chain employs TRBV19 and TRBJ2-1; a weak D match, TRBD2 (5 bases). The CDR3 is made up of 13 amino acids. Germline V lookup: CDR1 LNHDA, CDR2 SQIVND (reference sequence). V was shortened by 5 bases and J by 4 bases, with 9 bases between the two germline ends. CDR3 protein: CASSVGVYNEQFF. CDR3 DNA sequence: TGTGCCAGTAGTGTCGGGGTATACAATGAGCAGTTCTTC. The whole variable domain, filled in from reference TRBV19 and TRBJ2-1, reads DGGITQSPKYLFRKEGQNVTLSCEQNLNHDAMYWYRQDPGQGLRLIYYSQIVNDFQKGDIAEGYSVSREKKESFPLTVTSAQKNPTAFYLCASSVGVYNEQFFGPGTRLTVL.

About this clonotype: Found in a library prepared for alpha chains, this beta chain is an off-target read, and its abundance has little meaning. The CDR3 bases are TGCAGTGCTAGGAAAGCCGATGCCAAAAACATTCAGTACTTC. Amino acids: CSARKADAKNIQYF. V usage is TRBV20-1 and J usage is TRBJ2-4; D not resolved. Germline V gives CDR1 DFQATT, CDR2 SNEGSKA (reference sequence). The CDR3 totals 14 residues. V lost 3 bases, J lost 1 base, and 10 bases lay in between.

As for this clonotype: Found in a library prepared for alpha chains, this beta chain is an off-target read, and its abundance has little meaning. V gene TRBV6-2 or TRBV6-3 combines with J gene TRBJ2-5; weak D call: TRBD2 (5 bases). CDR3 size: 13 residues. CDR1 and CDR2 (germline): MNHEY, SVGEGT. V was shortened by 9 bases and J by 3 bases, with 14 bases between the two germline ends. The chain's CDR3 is CASRTGQEETQYF. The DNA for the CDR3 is TGTGCCAGTAGGACTGGGCAGGAAGAGACCCAGTACTTC.

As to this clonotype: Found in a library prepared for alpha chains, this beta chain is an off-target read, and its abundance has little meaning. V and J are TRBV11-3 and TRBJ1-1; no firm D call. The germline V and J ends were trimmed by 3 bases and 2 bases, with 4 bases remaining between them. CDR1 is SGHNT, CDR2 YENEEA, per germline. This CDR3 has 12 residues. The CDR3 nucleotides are TGTGCCAGCAGCTTTATTAACACTGAAGCTTTCTTT. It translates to CASSFINTEAFF.